This T cell receptor (beta chain) was sequenced for a study of T cell responses to AZD1222 COVID-19 vaccine. Notes on the study in general: Vaccine-associated CD4 TCRs ranged over spike, dominating at 160-218 and 743-854.

The V end lost 0 bases, the J end lost 0 bases, and 14 bases lay between the germline ends. The CDR3 has 17 amino acids. Germline CDR1 KGHSH, CDR2 LQKENI. As concerns this clone: No antigen is known for it.

TCRdb's copy holds only in-frame clones and misses some; the assay was immunoSEQ multiplex PCR. The table lists more than 100,000 clones, about 90% of them singletons. This specimen was peripheral blood, taken on day 0 of AZD1222 vaccination. This sequence joins TRBV18 and TRBJ1-2; TRBD1 is a possible D gene (5 bases). This receptor was obtained from an adult in good health. CDR3 protein: CASSPPFKGPTNYGYTF. DNA for the CDR3: TGTGCCAGCTCACCACCGTTTAAGGGGCCAACTAACTATGGCTACACCTTC.